Below, 19 T cell receptor beta chains from the same sample are listed, as sequenced in a study of cytomegalovirus exposure and HLA in healthy donors. The PCR made use of 60 Vbeta and 13 Jbeta primers. The repertoire was sequenced with immunoSEQ multiplex PCR; TCRdb's copy has only in-frame clones and lacks some. In the table there are 150,000 to 160,000 clones, 60% to 85% of which are singletons. Sequenced sample: PBMCs. Receptors were obtained from a woman in her 40s in good health and CMV-seronegative.

The rearrangement uses TRBV27 and TRBJ2-1, with 12 bases fitting TRBD1. The germline gives CDR1 MNHEY, CDR2 SMNVEV (reference sequence). The V and J ends lost 6 bases and 9 bases, in that order; junction bases with no gene match: 12. This CDR3 contains 16 residues. The CDR3 reads CASSRPPGQGAGEQFF. Here the CDR3 DNA reads TGTGCCAGCAGCCGACCTCCGGGACAGGGGGCTGGTGAGCAGTTCTTC.

The V call is TRBV11-2, the J call TRBJ1-1; TRBD1 aligns across 9 bases. The CDR3 totals 13 residues. From germline, CDR1 is SGHAT and CDR2 FQNNGV. The V and J ends lost 5 bases and 5 bases, in that order; junction bases with no gene match: 3. The CDR3 region is CASSPGQGTEAFF. CDR3 nucleotides: TGTGCCAGCAGCCCAGGACAGGGGACTGAAGCTTTCTTT. Filled out from reference TRBV11-2 and TRBJ1-1, the complete variable domain reads EAGVAQSPRYKIIEKRQSVAFWCNPISGHATLYWYQQILGQGPKLLIQFQNNGVVDDSQLPKDRFSAERLKGVDSTLKIQPAKLEDSAVYLCASSPGQGTEAFFGQGTRLTVV.

The chain is built from TRBV7-9 and TRBJ2-1, with TRBD2 matching over 12 bases. V lost 4 bases to trimming and J lost 6 bases; unmatched junction nucleotides: 10. Germline loops: CDR1 SEHNR, CDR2 FQNEAQ (reference sequence). The CDR3 covers 17 residues. The chain's CDR3 is CASSSKGLAGPFNEQFF. CDR3 nucleotide sequence: TGTGCCAGCAGCTCAAAGGGACTAGCGGGTCCCTTCAATGAGCAGTTCTTC.

V and J are TRBV27 and TRBJ1-5; 9 positions match TRBD1. CDR1 MNHEY and CDR2 SMNVEV come from the germline V gene (reference sequence). V lost 7 bases and J lost 3; bases outside the gene matches: 4. The CDR3 runs 14 residues. The CDR3 reads CASKRTGDNQPQHF. For the CDR3, the DNA is TGTGCCAGCAAACGGACAGGGGACAATCAGCCCCAGCATTTT.

A word on this clone: The same CDR3 arises from other DNA sequences in this sample as well. J is TRBJ1-1 and V is TRBV11-3; 8 bases fit TRBD1. CDR1 is SGHNT and CDR2 is YENEEA in the germline V gene. J lost 2 bases, V lost 3 bases, and 2 bases had no gene match. There are 14 residues in the CDR3. The CDR3 sequence: CASSFGQGNTEAFF. As DNA, the CDR3 is TGTGCCAGCAGCTTCGGACAGGGAAACACTGAAGCTTTCTTT.

J is TRBJ1-1 and V is TRBV21-1. TRBV21-1 is flagged as a pseudogene. The CDR3 contains 16 residues. The chain's CDR3 is CATFPLWPPEGTEAFF. In nucleotides, the CDR3 is TGTGCCACCTTCCCGTTATGGCCGCCGGAGGGCACTGAAGCTTTCTTT.

The chain joins TRBV5-6 to TRBJ1-1; D may be TRBD1 (5 bases). Trimming took off 2 bases at V and 8 bases at J, with 7 bases between the two ends. This CDR3 spans 11 amino acids. Germline V gene data show CDR1 as SGHDT and CDR2 as YYEEEE. The CDR3 DNA follows: TGTGCCAGCAGCTTCCGGGGGGAAGCTTTCTTT. It codes for CASSFRGEAFF.

The rearrangement links TRBV7-6 to TRBJ2-7; TRBD1 agrees at 10 bases. The CDR3 spans 15 residues. Unmatched junction bases numbered 6, after V lost 5 bases and J lost 2 bases. Germline values: CDR1 SGHVS, CDR2 FNYEAQ. CDR3 DNA sequence: TGTGCCAGCAGCGAATCCGGGACAGGGGCCTACGAGCAGTACTTC. It translates to CASSESGTGAYEQYF.

The CDR3 loop reads CASSLPEARGYTF. CDR3 nucleotide sequence: TGTGCCAGCAGTTTACCCGAAGCGAGGGGCTACACCTTC. The chain couples TRBV28 to TRBJ1-2; unclear D gene. CDR3 size: 13 residues. V shed 2 bases and J shed 8 bases, with 12 bases lying between them. The germline V gene encodes CDR1 MDHEN and CDR2 SYDVKM.

This clone was picked up a small number of times. V usage is TRBV19 and J usage is TRBJ1-3; D is unresolved. V dropped 5 bases and J dropped 0 bases, with 5 bases sitting between them. The CDR3 consists of 13 residues. CDR1 is LNHDA, CDR2 SQIVND, per germline (reference sequence). CDR3 sequence reads: CASSFNSGNTIYF. As DNA, the CDR3 is TGTGCCAGTAGTTTCAACTCTGGAAACACCATATATTTT.

The chain employs TRBV29-1 and TRBJ1-2, with D maybe TRBD1 (6 bases). The germline V gene encodes CDR1 SQVTM and CDR2 ANQGSEA. CDR3 length: 16 amino acids. V lost 4 bases, J lost 2 bases, and 20 bases lay in between. The CDR3 bases are TGCAGCGTTGGACAAATGTTCACAGGGCGCAACTATGGCTACACCTTC. Encoded protein: CSVGQMFTGRNYGYTF.

The rearrangement joins TRBV6-6 to TRBJ2-7; 8 bases are shared with TRBD2. The ends lost 5 bases at V and 3 bases at J; junction bases unmatched: 9. Germline CDR1 reads MNHNY; CDR2 reads SVGAGI (reference sequence). This CDR3 contains 15 residues. In nucleotides, the CDR3 is TGTGCCAGCAGTACCACACTAGCGGACGTCTACGAGCAGTACTTC. Amino acid sequence: CASSTTLADVYEQYF.

The CDR3: CASSSQGAQHEQYF. CDR3 nucleotides: TGCGCCAGCAGCTCGCAGGGGGCGCAGCACGAGCAGTACTTC. The chain links TRBV5-1 to TRBJ2-7, with 8 bases identical to TRBD1. The germline V gene has CDR1 SGHRS and CDR2 YFSETQ. V lost 3 bases, J lost 5 bases, and 7 bases stayed unmatched. The CDR3 extends over 14 amino acids. Based on the CDR3 plus reference TRBV5-1 and TRBJ2-7, the full variable domain is KAGVTQTPRYLIKTRGQQVTLSCSPISGHRSVSWYQQTPGQGLQFLFEYFSETQRNKGNFPGRFSGRQFSNSRSEMNVSTLELGDSALYLCASSSQGAQHEQYFGPGTRLTVT.

This clone was counted a few times. The V and J genes are TRBV6-4 and TRBJ2-2; D may be TRBD1 (6 bases). Germline CDR1 and CDR2: MRHNA and SNTAGT. The V gene lost 10 bases and the J gene lost 4 bases, with 16 bases spanning the gap. This CDR3 is 14 amino acids long. CDR3 DNA: TGTGCCACACGAGCAGGGGAATCCACCGGGGAGCTGTTTTTT. This gives the protein CATRAGESTGELFF.

The V and J genes are TRBV9 and TRBJ2-5; 7 nucleotides agree with TRBD2. Trimming cost V 4 bases and J 2 bases; bases outside gene matches: 2. This CDR3 region has 13 residues. The germline CDR1 and CDR2 sequences are SGDLS and YYNGEE. CDR3 bases: TGTGCCAGCAGCCCGGGACTACAAGAGACCCAGTACTTC. Protein: CASSPGLQETQYF.

The chain couples TRBV28 to TRBJ2-1; D may be TRBD2 (6 bases). Germline V gene lookup returns CDR1 MDHEN and CDR2 SYDVKM. This CDR3 region has 15 residues. The germline V and J ends were trimmed by 6 bases and 6 bases, with 18 bases remaining between them. The CDR3 DNA follows: TGTGCCAGCAGATCTCCAACCGGGAGTGGCAATGAGCAGTTCTTC. Translation: CASRSPTGSGNEQFF. Using reference TRBV28 and TRBJ2-1 for the parts outside the CDR3, the full variable domain is DVKVTQSSRYLVKRTGEKVFLECVQDMDHENMFWYRQDPGLGLRLIYFSYDVKMKEKGDIPEGYSVSREKKERFSLILESASTNQTSMYLCASRSPTGSGNEQFFGPGTRLTVL.

This chain joins TRBV25-1 and TRBJ2-3; D is undetermined. Trimming cost V 9 bases and J 3 bases, with 7 bases left between them. The CDR3 has 11 residues. Germline values: CDR1 MGHDK, CDR2 SYGVNS. The CDR3 reads CASSRTDTQYF. CDR3 nucleotide sequence: TGTGCCAGTTCTAGAACAGATACGCAGTATTTT.

The genes are TRBV27 and TRBJ1-6, with 11 bases fitting TRBD1. The V gene's germline CDR1 is MNHEY and CDR2 SMNVEV (reference sequence). Trimming cost V 6 bases and J 5 bases; bases outside gene matches: 9. The CDR3 sequence is 17 residues long. For the CDR3, the DNA is TGTGCCAGCAGACCCTCTCGGACAGGGGGCGATAATTCACCCCTCCACTTT. Amino acid sequence: CASRPSRTGGDNSPLHF.

Worth noting for this clone: The sample holds other DNA sequences that translate to the same CDR3. V usage is TRBV5-6 and J usage is TRBJ1-5, with D tentatively TRBD1 (6 bases). The CDR3 runs to 17 residues. Trimming removed 1 base from V and 0 bases from J, with 14 bases in between. CDR1 and CDR2 (germline): SGHDT, YYEEEE. For the CDR3, the DNA is TGTGCCAGCAGCTTGTGGCCGGGGGGCTATAGCAATCAGCCCCAGCATTTT. Residues: CASSLWPGGYSNQPQHF.